The 16 T cell receptor beta chains given below trace back to one sample, sequenced in a study of OX40 agonist ivuxolimab in advanced cancers. Libraries were prepared by immunoSEQ multiplex PCR; TCRdb keeps only in-frame clonotypes and omits some of them. Here the sample spans tens of thousands of clones, around nine tenths being singletons. The sample consisted of CD4+ or CD8+ T cells sorted from blood, taken in a trial of the OX40 agonist ivuxolimab. The origin of the receptors is an adult with an advanced solid tumor such as melanoma, head and neck, liver or kidney cancer.

This clone appeared a single time. The V and J genes are TRBV7-8 and TRBJ2-7; 8 nucleotides agree with TRBD2. V lost 4 bases to trimming and J lost 6 bases; unmatched junction nucleotides: 14. The CDR3 extends over 16 amino acids. Germline V lookup: CDR1 SGHVS, CDR2 FQNEAQ. DNA for the CDR3: TGTGCCAGCAGCTCCGGGGCTAGCGGGTGGGTGGTCGAGCAGTACTTC. Encoded protein: CASSSGASGWVVEQYF.

The V and J genes are TRBV30 and TRBJ2-5; TRBD2 matches 10 bases. The germline CDR1 and CDR2 sequences are GTSNPN and SVGIG (reference sequence). V lost 1 base and J lost 4; bases outside the gene matches: 9. The CDR3 is 16 amino acids. The CDR3 nucleotides are TGTGCCTGGAGTGGCAAAGCGGGAGGGCCCCGAGAGACCCAGTACTTC. Translation gives CAWSGKAGGPRETQYF.

The chain has TRBV5-1 and TRBJ1-1, with 8 bases fitting TRBD1. Germline CDR1 SGHRS, CDR2 YFSETQ. The CDR3 totals 15 residues. V shed 1 base and J 2 bases; nucleotides not matched to a gene: 4. This CDR3 is CASSLSAGGNTEAFF. The CDR3 region has the DNA TGCGCCAGCAGCTTGAGTGCAGGGGGCAACACTGAAGCTTTCTTT.

The chain has TRBV7-9 and TRBJ1-2; 7 nucleotides agree with TRBD1. V lost 2 bases and J lost 5; bases outside the gene matches: 2. The germline gives CDR1 SEHNR, CDR2 FQNEAQ (reference sequence). The length of the CDR3 is 13 residues. The CDR3 reads CASSLTGEYGYTF. The CDR3 DNA reads TGTGCCAGCAGCTTAACAGGGGAGTATGGCTACACCTTC.

The V call is TRBV2, the J call TRBJ2-7, with D unresolved. This CDR3 is 14 amino acids long. Per the germline V gene, CDR1 is SNHLY and CDR2 is FYNNEI. Trimming took off 8 bases at V and 2 bases at J, with 16 bases between the two ends. The CDR3 spells CASLVGSGAYEQYF. The DNA for the CDR3 is TGTGCCAGCCTGGTGGGTTCTGGTGCCTACGAGCAGTACTTC.

The gene calls are TRBV6-5 and TRBJ2-1; TRBD1 or TRBD2 may be the D gene (6 bases each). Germline CDR1 is MNHEY and CDR2 is SVGAGI. Trimming cost V 2 bases and J 6 bases, with 14 bases left between them. The CDR3 covers 15 residues. CDR3 loop: CASSYRGAGGNEQFF. DNA of the CDR3: TGTGCCAGCAGTTACAGGGGGGCGGGCGGCAATGAGCAGTTCTTC.

This rearrangement joins TRBV30 to TRBJ2-7; D tentatively fits TRBD1 or TRBD2 (5 bases each). In germline, CDR1 is GTSNPN, CDR2 SVGIG (reference sequence). V lost 5 bases to trimming and J lost 3 bases, with 5 bases between them. The CDR3 totals 10 residues. CDR3 loop: CAWGGYEQYF. In nucleotides, the CDR3 is TGTGCCTGGGGGGGCTACGAGCAGTACTTC.

The table lists this clone with a count of one. The CDR3 spells CASSKVLDSNSPLHF. The CDR3 DNA follows: TGTGCCAGCAGCAAAGTTCTGGACAGCAATTCACCCCTCCACTTT. The chain uses TRBV21-1 and TRBJ1-6; the table names TRBD1, a call not compared with the DNA. TRBV21-1 is labeled a pseudogene. The CDR3 totals 15 residues.

V gene TRBV5-5 combines with J gene TRBJ2-7; either TRBD1 or TRBD2 may supply D (6 bases each). CDR3 length: 15 amino acids. CDR1 and CDR2 (germline): SGHKS, YYEKEE (reference sequence). V gave up 2 bases and J gave up 0 bases, with 12 bases separating them. CDR3 residues: CASSLGGSFSYEQYF. CDR3 nucleotide sequence: TGTGCCAGCAGCTTAGGGGGGAGTTTCTCCTACGAGCAGTACTTC.

This rearrangement joins TRBV10-3 to TRBJ2-3; D is possibly TRBD1 or TRBD2 (5 bases each). The CDR3 extends over 15 amino acids. The V gene's germline CDR1 is ENHRY and CDR2 SYGVKD. The germline V and J ends were trimmed by 2 bases and 4 bases, with 13 bases remaining between them. CDR3 loop: CAISERDPDSDTQYF. In nucleotides, the CDR3 is TGTGCCATCAGTGAGAGGGACCCAGATTCAGATACGCAGTATTTT.

V and J are TRBV27 and TRBJ2-3, with D hard to call. Germline V gene sequence: CDR1 MNHEY, CDR2 SMNVEV (reference sequence). The V gene lost 7 bases and the J gene lost 2 bases, with 19 bases spanning the gap. The CDR3 is made up of 16 amino acids. The CDR3 is CASKPFRVGDTDTQYF. The DNA of the CDR3 is TGTGCCAGCAAACCATTCCGGGTTGGGGACACAGATACGCAGTATTTT.

V is TRBV5-6 and J is TRBJ2-2; TRBD1 agrees at 11 bases. The CDR3 is 16 amino acids. Germline CDR1 and CDR2: SGHDT and YYEEEE. Trimming at V came to 1 base and at J to 4 bases, leaving 3 bases not matched to a gene. The CDR3 region is CASSLPGTGGTGELFF. The CDR3 DNA follows: TGTGCCAGCAGCTTGCCCGGGACAGGGGGCACCGGGGAGCTGTTTTTT.

J is TRBJ1-1 and V is TRBV25-1; D unclear. V shed 6 bases and J shed 1 base, with 12 bases lying between them. Germline V gives CDR1 MGHDK, CDR2 SYGVNS. The CDR3 sequence is 14 residues long. CDR3 in DNA: TGTGCCAGCAGCGGAGTAGGGAGGAACACTGAAGCTTTCTTT. Protein product: CASSGVGRNTEAFF.

This clone was seen a few times. The rearrangement links TRBV9 to TRBJ1-2; D is undetermined. Germline V gene lookup returns CDR1 SGDLS and CDR2 YYNGEE. The CDR3 loop spans 12 amino acids. Trimming took off 2 bases at V and 7 bases at J, with 9 bases between the two ends. For the CDR3, the DNA is TGTGCCAGCAGCGTTGCCGGAGGTGGCTACACCTTC. This gives the protein CASSVAGGGYTF.

This clone was picked up one time. Other nucleotide sequences in the sample specify the same CDR3. The J gene is TRBJ2-5, the V gene TRBV7-9, with a possible D match to TRBD2 (5 bases). The CDR3 is 16 residues long. The ends were cut back, 2 bases at V and 1 base at J, with 14 bases in the middle. CDR1 and CDR2 from the germline V gene are SEHNR and FQNEAQ (reference sequence). The CDR3 DNA reads TGTGCCAGCAGCTTACTTGCCAGAGGAGGCCAAGAGACCCAGTACTTC. It is translated as CASSLLARGGQETQYF.

In DNA, the CDR3 is TGTGCCAGCAGCTGGGGTGGGACGGTTAAGGAAGCTTTCTTT. Its protein product is CASSWGGTVKEAFF. The rearrangement joins TRBV7-2 to TRBJ1-1, with a weak D call TRBD1 (5 bases). Trimming pared 4 bases from V and 8 bases from J, leaving 17 bases between. Germline CDR1 is SGHTA and CDR2 is FQGNSA. This CDR3 has 14 residues.